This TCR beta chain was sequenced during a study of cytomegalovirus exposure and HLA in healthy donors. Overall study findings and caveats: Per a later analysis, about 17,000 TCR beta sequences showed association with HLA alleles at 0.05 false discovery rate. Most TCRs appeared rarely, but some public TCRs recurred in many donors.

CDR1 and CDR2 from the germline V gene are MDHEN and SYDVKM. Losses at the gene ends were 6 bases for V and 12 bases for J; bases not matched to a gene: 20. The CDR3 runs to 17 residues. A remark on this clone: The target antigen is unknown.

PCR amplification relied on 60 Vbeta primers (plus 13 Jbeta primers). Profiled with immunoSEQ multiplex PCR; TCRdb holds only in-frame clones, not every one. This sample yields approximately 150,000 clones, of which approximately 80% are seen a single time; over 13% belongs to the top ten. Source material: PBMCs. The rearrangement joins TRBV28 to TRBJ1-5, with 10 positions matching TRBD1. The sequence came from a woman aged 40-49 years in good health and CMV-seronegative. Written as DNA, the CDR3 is TGTGCCAGCAGAATTAACAGGGACAGGGGAGGGGTGGCGGTCCAGCATTTT. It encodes CASRINRDRGGVAVQHF.